The 25 T cell receptor beta chains below all came from one sample that was sequenced in a study of T cells in Graves' hyperthyroidism and ophthalmopathy. Researchers amplified the TCR beta CDR3 regions from RNA transcripts. First-round RT-PCR of the TCR CDR3 relied on the HTBI primer set. MiXCR was run by TCRdb on the multiplex PCR reads, yielding one entry per CDR3 protein. In the table there are 550,000 to 650,000 distinct CDR3 sequences, 13% to 15% of which are singletons. Input material: blood. All receptors come from a woman between 40 and 55 years old with Graves' hyperthyroidism.

This clonotype appeared a few times. The rearrangement joins TRBV20-1 to TRBJ2-7, with 14 bases lining up with TRBD2. The CDR3 sequence is 19 residues long. Germline V gene data show CDR1 as DFQATT and CDR2 as SNEGSKA (reference sequence). The V and J ends lost 5 bases and 4 bases, in that order; junction bases with no gene match: 19. The CDR3 loop reads CSAAPTSGRVEGSGYEQYF. Written as DNA, the CDR3 is TGCAGTGCTGCTCCGACTAGCGGGAGGGTTGAAGGGTCTGGGTACGAGCAGTACTTC.

This clonotype was recorded a few times. V usage is TRBV27 and J usage is TRBJ2-7; 9 bases are shared with TRBD1. The CDR3 length is 14 residues. Germline V CDR1 and CDR2: MNHEY, SMNVEV (reference sequence). The trim removed 5 bases at V and 3 bases at J, leaving 5 bases unmatched. The CDR3 region has the DNA TGTGCCAGCAGTCCCCTGACAGGGGGCTACGAGCAGTACTTC. Translated: CASSPLTGGYEQYF.

This clonotype was detected many times. This chain links TRBV30 with TRBJ2-3; D is unresolved. Germline V lookup: CDR1 GTSNPN, CDR2 SVGIG (reference sequence). Trimming removed 4 bases from V and 4 bases from J, with 12 bases in between. CDR3 length: 13 residues. CDR3 protein: CAWNSVVSDTQYF. The CDR3 nucleotides read TGTGCCTGGAACTCGGTAGTGTCAGATACGCAGTATTTT.

This chain links TRBV3-1 with TRBJ2-7; 8 bases map to TRBD2. V dropped 1 base and J dropped 0; count of bases not matched to a gene: 5. The CDR3 length is 16 residues. Germline V gene lookup returns CDR1 LGHDT and CDR2 YNNKEL (reference sequence). CDR3 sequence: CASSQGFSGISYEQYF. The CDR3 DNA reads TGTGCCAGCAGCCAAGGCTTTAGCGGGATCTCCTACGAGCAGTACTTC.

This clonotype was observed many times. This sequence joins TRBV28 and TRBJ2-7; D not certain. Trimming removed 5 bases from V and 7 bases from J, with 18 bases in between. CDR1 and CDR2 (germline): MDHEN, SYDVKM. The CDR3 covers 14 residues. Written as DNA, the CDR3 is TGTGCCAGCAGTGCCGATCGGCCGCCTGGGGAGCAGTACTTC. It codes for CASSADRPPGEQYF. Complete variable domain (other parts from reference TRBV28 and TRBJ2-7): DVKVTQSSRYLVKRTGEKVFLECVQDMDHENMFWYRQDPGLGLRLIYFSYDVKMKEKGDIPEGYSVSREKKERFSLILESASTNQTSMYLCASSADRPPGEQYFGPGTRLTVT.

Ten or more counts support this clonotype. The chain uses TRBV3-1 and TRBJ2-5; 12 positions agree with TRBD2. With V trimmed by 4 bases and J by 5 bases, 14 bases remained unmatched. Germline CDR1 reads LGHDT; CDR2 reads YNNKEL (reference sequence). The CDR3 is made up of 18 amino acids. CDR3 in DNA: TGTGCCAGCAGCCCCCAAGGGCTAGCGGGAGGGCCCGAGGAGACCCAGTACTTC. Its translation is CASSPQGLAGGPEETQYF.

This clonotype showed up just a few times. This chain connects TRBV28 to TRBJ1-5, with no clear D. The germline gives CDR1 MDHEN, CDR2 SYDVKM. Trimming cost V 2 bases and J 0 bases, with 8 bases left between them. The CDR3 loop spans 15 amino acids. CDR3 sequence: CASSLPRSSNQPQHF. The CDR3, as DNA: TGTGCCAGCAGTTTACCCCGCAGTAGCAATCAGCCCCAGCATTTT.

This clonotype showed up many times. The rearrangement links TRBV5-1 to TRBJ2-2, with D perhaps matching TRBD1 (5 bases). The ends were cut back, 4 bases at V and 1 base at J, with 11 bases in the middle. CDR1 and CDR2 from the germline V gene are SGHRS and YFSETQ. The CDR3 contains 15 residues. The CDR3 region is CASSQHGQNTGELFF. The CDR3 bases are TGCGCCAGCAGCCAGCACGGACAGAACACCGGGGAGCTGTTTTTT.

This clonotype was recorded many times. The rearrangement links TRBV20-1 to TRBJ2-5; 11 bases agree with TRBD2. CDR3 length equals 16 residues. In germline, CDR1 is DFQATT, CDR2 SNEGSKA (reference sequence). Losses at the gene ends were 6 bases for V and 1 base for J; bases not matched to a gene: 10. The DNA of the CDR3 is TGCAGTGCAAAGGGACTAGCGGCTAAATTCCAAGAGACCCAGTACTTC. Protein sequence: CSAKGLAAKFQETQYF.

This clonotype has at least ten counts. The chain employs TRBV5-6 and TRBJ1-2; TRBD1 is a possible D gene (6 bases). This CDR3 comprises 14 residues. CDR1 is SGHDT and CDR2 is YYEEEE in the germline V gene. Deletions cut 5 bases from V and 4 bases from J, with 15 bases between. The chain's CDR3 is CASRLERQVYGYTF. DNA for the CDR3: TGTGCCAGCAGACTAGAACGACAGGTCTATGGCTACACCTTC. Full variable domain (outside the CDR3, taken from reference TRBV5-6 and TRBJ1-2): DAGVTQSPTHLIKTRGQQVTLRCSPKSGHDTVSWYQQALGQGPQFIFQYYEEEERQRGNFPDRFSGHQFPNYSSELNVNALLLGDSALYLCASRLERQVYGYTFGSGTRLTVV.

This clonotype occurred many times. The gene calls are TRBV2 and TRBJ2-1; D call uncertain. The CDR3 contains 13 residues. Germline-derived CDR1 and CDR2 are SNHLY and FYNNEI. With 7 bases removed from V and 8 bases from J, the gap between germline ends came to 15 bases. The CDR3 loop reads CASNLRAFDEQFF. The DNA for the CDR3 is TGTGCCAGCAATCTTCGGGCTTTTGATGAGCAGTTCTTC.

This clonotype was counted between two and nine times. CDR3 sequence (DNA): TGTGCCAGCAGTGCCTTGACAGCGTCCACGAGTAATTCACCCCTCCACTTT. It translates to CASSALTASTSNSPLHF. This chain joins TRBV5-6 and TRBJ1-6, with a possible D match to TRBD1 (5 bases). This CDR3 comprises 17 residues. Germline V lookup: CDR1 SGHDT, CDR2 YYEEEE. V dropped 5 bases and J dropped 6 bases, with 21 bases sitting between them. The whole variable domain, remainder taken from reference TRBV5-6 and TRBJ1-6, is DAGVTQSPTHLIKTRGQQVTLRCSPKSGHDTVSWYQQALGQGPQFIFQYYEEEERQRGNFPDRFSGHQFPNYSSELNVNALLLGDSALYLCASSALTASTSNSPLHFGNGTRLTVT.

This clonotype was counted ten times or more. The chain employs TRBV11-2 and TRBJ2-4; TRBD2 agrees at 14 bases. The J segment lost 0 bases and the V segment lost 4 bases, leaving 11 bases of the junction unmatched. Looked up from germline, CDR1 is SGHAT and CDR2 is FQNNGV. The CDR3 has 20 amino acids. The CDR3 DNA follows: TGTGCCAGCAGCTCATCCCCTGGGACTAGCGGGAGCGAAGCCAAAAACATTCAGTACTTC. Protein product: CASSSSPGTSGSEAKNIQYF.

To note about this clonotype: One junction end disagrees with the germline gene, perhaps due to a read error. V is TRBV7-3 and J is TRBJ1-4; perhaps TRBD1 as D (6 bases). This CDR3 spans 16 amino acids. Germline V CDR1 and CDR2: SGHTA, FQGTGA. The CDR3 region has the DNA TGCGCCAGCAGCCCCGGGGGCGCATCAACTAATGAAAAACTGTTTTTT. It codes for CASSPGGASTNEKLFF.

This clonotype was observed a few times. Mismatch with germline at one junction end may stem from a read error. This rearrangement joins TRBV20-1 to TRBJ2-3; 7 bases map to TRBD1. Germline CDR1 DFQATT, CDR2 SNEGSKA (reference sequence). The CDR3 is made up of 15 amino acids. CDR3: CSTSGTGDHTDTQYF. Here the CDR3 DNA reads TGCAGTACTAGTGGTACAGGGGACCACACAGATACGCAGTATTTT.

There are a few counts of this clonotype. The V gene is TRBV6-9, the J gene TRBJ2-1; perhaps D is TRBD1 or TRBD2 (5 bases each). Germline loops: CDR1 MNHGY, CDR2 SVAAGI. The CDR3 totals 17 residues. The ends were cut back, 0 bases at V and 0 bases at J, with 12 bases in the middle. The CDR3 region is CASSYSRGRSSYNEQFF. The DNA for the CDR3 is TGTGCCAGCAGTTATTCGAGGGGCCGCAGCTCCTACAATGAGCAGTTCTTC.

This clonotype was seen ten or more times. V gene TRBV5-5 combines with J gene TRBJ2-5, with D possibly being TRBD1 or TRBD2 (5 bases each). There are 16 residues in the CDR3. In germline, CDR1 is SGHKS, CDR2 YYEKEE (reference sequence). V was pared by 3 bases and J by 0 bases, with 15 bases between. The CDR3 sequence: CASSWDVSSNQETQYF. The CDR3 nucleotides read TGTGCCAGCAGCTGGGACGTCTCTTCCAACCAAGAGACCCAGTACTTC.

This clonotype was counted a few times. The V gene is TRBV28, the J gene TRBJ1-5; D unresolved. CDR3 length equals 16 residues. The germline V gene has CDR1 MDHEN and CDR2 SYDVKM. Trimming removed 3 bases from V and 5 bases from J, with 17 bases in between. The CDR3 DNA reads TGTGCCAGCAGTTTTGGTACTCGATCGGGGTATCAGCCCCAGCATTTT. Its translation: CASSFGTRSGYQPQHF. Full variable domain (rest looked up from reference TRBV28 and TRBJ1-5): DVKVTQSSRYLVKRTGEKVFLECVQDMDHENMFWYRQDPGLGLRLIYFSYDVKMKEKGDIPEGYSVSREKKERFSLILESASTNQTSMYLCASSFGTRSGYQPQHFGDGTRLSIL.

This clonotype was seen ten or more times. This sequence joins TRBV30 and TRBJ2-5; 9 bases are shared with TRBD1. The CDR3 runs 13 residues. The germline V gene encodes CDR1 GTSNPN and CDR2 SVGIG (reference sequence). Germline trimming cut 0 bases from V and 7 bases from J; bases unmatched to any gene: 3. DNA for the CDR3: TGTGCCTGGAGTGTAAGACAGGGGGGGACCCAGTACTTC. Translated, it gives CAWSVRQGGTQYF.

This clonotype is a singleton in its sample. The chain links TRBV7-2 to TRBJ2-5; either TRBD1 or TRBD2 may supply D (7 bases each). V was cut by 4 bases and J by 6 bases, with 12 bases left in between. Germline lookup yields CDR1 SGHTA and CDR2 FQGNSA. The CDR3 is made up of 13 amino acids. The CDR3 spells CASSSGGGKTQYF. The CDR3 coding sequence is TGTGCCAGCAGCTCAGGGGGGGGTAAGACCCAGTACTTC.

The table lists this clonotype with a few counts. The CDR3 DNA sequence: TGTGCCAGCATCTCCGCGGTTTTGAGGGGAGATACGCAGTATTTT. This encodes CASISAVLRGDTQYF. The V and J genes are TRBV28 and TRBJ2-3, with D tentatively TRBD1 or TRBD2 (5 bases each). This CDR3 region has 15 residues. The V end was cut by 7 bases, the J end by 5 bases, with 19 bases between. Germline V gene lookup returns CDR1 MDHEN and CDR2 SYDVKM.

This clonotype was counted only a few times. The chain combines TRBV19 with TRBJ2-1; 10 bases match TRBD2. There are 17 residues in the CDR3. CDR1 is LNHDA and CDR2 is SQIVND in the germline V gene (reference sequence). Losses at the gene ends were 1 base for V and 1 base for J; bases not matched to a gene: 4. DNA of the CDR3: TGTGCCAGTAGTATAGTCGCTAGCGGGAGTTCCTACAATGAGCAGTTCTTC. Protein: CASSIVASGSSYNEQFF.

This clonotype was recorded at least ten times. The chain carries TRBV7-6 and TRBJ2-7; D is unclear. The germline gives CDR1 SGHVS, CDR2 FNYEAQ. The CDR3 loop spans 15 amino acids. Trimming shortened V by 5 bases and J by 0 bases, and 14 bases separated the two germline ends. CDR3 protein: CASSLTVLNSYEQYF. In nucleotides, the CDR3 is TGTGCCAGCAGCCTTACAGTCCTCAACTCCTACGAGCAGTACTTC.

This clonotype was seen many times. J is TRBJ2-7 and V is TRBV7-2, with a weak D call TRBD2 (6 bases). With 1 base removed from V and 2 bases from J, the gap between germline ends came to 18 bases. Germline values: CDR1 SGHTA, CDR2 FQGNSA. CDR3 length: 17 amino acids. The CDR3 sequence is CASSLGDSRSGTYEQYF. DNA of the CDR3: TGTGCCAGCAGCTTAGGGGACTCAAGGAGTGGGACCTACGAGCAGTACTTC.

This clonotype was recorded many times. V gene TRBV28 combines with J gene TRBJ1-2; perhaps TRBD1 as D (5 bases). The CDR3 totals 14 residues. V dropped 6 bases and J dropped 0 bases, with 11 bases sitting between them. Germline V gene sequence: CDR1 MDHEN, CDR2 SYDVKM. The CDR3 protein is CASSPGGTNYGYTF. In DNA, the CDR3 is TGTGCCAGCAGCCCCGGGGGGACTAACTATGGCTACACCTTC.